These T cell receptor beta chains were read from a single sample in a study of beta chain features in type 1 diabetes. The protocol was immunoSEQ multiplex PCR, while the TCRdb copy is restricted to in-frame clones and leaves out a portion. The profile shows some 280,000 clones, more than 13% of them singletons. Sequenced input: naive CD4+ T cells from blood. These receptors all come from a young man with type 1 diabetes. Both conserved end residues are part of each CDR3. Fields, in order: V gene, J gene, D gene, clone size, CDR3 protein, CDR3 DNA. The D gene is left open where the match is weak. Size is omitted from some rows. Given values are once, few, many or a class for expanded clones.

V gene: TRBV29-1
J gene: TRBJ1-1
D gene: .
clone size: few
CDR3 protein: CSVEGQNSNTEAFF
CDR3 DNA: TGCAGCGTTGAAGGACAGAATTCGAACACTGAAGCTTTCTTT

V gene: TRBV28
J gene: TRBJ2-1
D gene: .
clone size: .
CDR3 protein: CASSLRSRTIEQFF
CDR3 DNA: TGTGCCAGCAGTCTGCGATCTAGAACTATTGAGCAGTTCTTC

V gene: TRBV28
J gene: TRBJ1-5
D gene: .
clone size: .
CDR3 protein: CASSYPSRGQPQHF
CDR3 DNA: TGTGCCAGCAGTTACCCCAGCAGGGGTCAGCCCCAGCATTTT

V gene: TRBV5-1
J gene: TRBJ2-1
D gene: TRBD2
clone size: few
CDR3 protein: CASSLDASGSVNEQFF
CDR3 DNA: TGCGCCAGCAGCTTGGACGCTAGCGGGAGTGTCAATGAGCAGTTCTTC

V gene: TRBV2
J gene: TRBJ1-1
D gene: .
clone size: few
CDR3 protein: CASTQGYTEAFF
CDR3 DNA: TGTGCCAGCACGCAGGGGTACACTGAAGCTTTCTTT

V gene: TRBV5-1
J gene: TRBJ2-1
D gene: TRBD2
clone size: .
CDR3 protein: CASSPTSDEQFF
CDR3 DNA: TGCGCCAGCAGCCCCACTAGCGATGAGCAGTTCTTC

V gene: TRBV7-9
J gene: TRBJ2-7
D gene: TRBD2
clone size: .
CDR3 protein: CASSLLAGVGEQYF
CDR3 DNA: TGTGCCAGCAGCTTACTAGCGGGAGTGGGGGAGCAGTACTTC

V gene: TRBV5-1
J gene: TRBJ2-5
D gene: .
clone size: few
CDR3 protein: CASSLGGNQETQYF
CDR3 DNA: TGCGCCAGCAGCTTGGGAGGGAATCAAGAGACCCAGTACTTC

V gene: TRBV30
J gene: TRBJ1-1
D gene: .
clone size: few
CDR3 protein: CAWSLGEDTEAFF
CDR3 DNA: TGTGCCTGGAGTCTAGGTGAGGACACTGAAGCTTTCTTT

V gene: TRBV6-1
J gene: TRBJ1-5
D gene: .
clone size: .
CDR3 protein: CASLIMGGQPQHF
CDR3 DNA: TGTGCCAGCTTAATAATGGGAGGTCAGCCCCAGCATTTT

V gene: TRBV7-2
J gene: TRBJ2-7
D gene: .
clone size: .
CDR3 protein: CASSPRRAYEQYF
CDR3 DNA: TGTGCCAGCAGCCCCCGGAGGGCCTACGAGCAGTACTTC

V gene: TRBV7-3
J gene: TRBJ2-3
D gene: TRBD2
clone size: .
CDR3 protein: CASSLREVSDTQYF
CDR3 DNA: TGTGCCAGCAGTCTCCGGGAGGTGTCAGATACGCAGTATTTT

V gene: TRBV19
J gene: TRBJ2-5
D gene: .
clone size: few
CDR3 protein: CASSIGSAGTQYF
CDR3 DNA: TGTGCCAGTAGTATAGGGTCAGCGGGGACCCAGTACTTC

V gene: TRBV11-2
J gene: TRBJ1-1
D gene: .
clone size: .
CDR3 protein: CASSFTENTEAFF
CDR3 DNA: TGTGCCAGCAGCTTTACAGAGAACACTGAAGCTTTCTTT

V gene: TRBV19
J gene: TRBJ2-6
D gene: .
clone size: few
CDR3 protein: CASRTGHLRSGANVLTF
CDR3 DNA: TGTGCCAGTCGTACGGGACACCTCCGCTCTGGGGCCAACGTCCTGACTTTC

V gene: TRBV7-3
J gene: TRBJ2-7
D gene: .
clone size: few
CDR3 protein: CASSSQGVGYEQYF
CDR3 DNA: TGTGCCAGCAGCTCACAGGGTGTGGGCTACGAGCAGTACTTC

V gene: TRBV7-2
J gene: TRBJ2-6
D gene: .
clone size: many
CDR3 protein: CASTQGSGANVLTF
CDR3 DNA: TGTGCCAGCACCCAGGGATCTGGGGCCAACGTCCTGACTTTC

V gene: TRBV7-3
J gene: TRBJ2-3
D gene: .
clone size: .
CDR3 protein: CASSTGSGTDTQYF
CDR3 DNA: TGTGCCAGCAGTACAGGGTCGGGCACAGATACGCAGTATTTT

V gene: TRBV18
J gene: TRBJ2-3
D gene: TRBD1
clone size: .
CDR3 protein: CASSQGDTDTQYF
CDR3 DNA: TGTGCCAGCTCCCAGGGGGACACAGATACGCAGTATTTT

V gene: TRBV6-1
J gene: TRBJ2-7
D gene: TRBD2
clone size: few
CDR3 protein: CASSGTSGGSSYEQYF
CDR3 DNA: TGTGCCAGCAGTGGGACTAGCGGGGGGAGCTCCTACGAGCAGTACTTC

V gene: TRBV7-2
J gene: TRBJ2-5
D gene: TRBD1
clone size: .
CDR3 protein: CASSLSDRVRETQYF
CDR3 DNA: TGTGCCAGCAGCTTATCGGACAGGGTGCGTGAGACCCAGTACTTC

V gene: TRBV5-4
J gene: TRBJ2-3
D gene: .
clone size: .
CDR3 protein: CASSLPVADTQYF
CDR3 DNA: TGTGCCAGCAGCTTGCCGGTGGCAGATACGCAGTATTTT

V gene: TRBV6-5
J gene: TRBJ2-7
D gene: TRBD1
clone size: .
CDR3 protein: CASRLDRGPYEQYF
CDR3 DNA: TGTGCCAGCAGGTTGGACAGGGGACCCTACGAGCAGTACTTC

V gene: TRBV30
J gene: TRBJ2-1
D gene: TRBD2
clone size: .
CDR3 protein: CAWNLLAGSYNEQFF
CDR3 DNA: TGTGCCTGGAATCTACTAGCGGGATCCTACAATGAGCAGTTCTTC

V gene: TRBV5-1
J gene: TRBJ1-5
D gene: .
clone size: few
CDR3 protein: CASSTVAGQPQHF
CDR3 DNA: TGCGCCAGCAGTACCGTCGCCGGTCAGCCCCAGCATTTT

V gene: TRBV7-2
J gene: TRBJ2-7
D gene: TRBD2
clone size: few
CDR3 protein: CASSQGSSGRPSYEQYF
CDR3 DNA: TGTGCCAGCAGCCAGGGGTCTAGCGGGAGGCCCTCCTACGAGCAGTACTTC

V gene: TRBV6-1
J gene: TRBJ2-7
D gene: .
clone size: .
CDR3 protein: CASSEANRVDYEQYF
CDR3 DNA: TGTGCCAGCAGTGAAGCAAACAGGGTAGACTACGAGCAGTACTTC

V gene: TRBV11-2
J gene: TRBJ1-1
D gene: .
clone size: .
CDR3 protein: CASSLVRDTEAFF
CDR3 DNA: TGTGCCAGCAGCTTAGTCCGAGACACTGAAGCTTTCTTT

V gene: TRBV7-3
J gene: TRBJ2-7
D gene: .
clone size: .
CDR3 protein: CASSFSGALGNEQYF
CDR3 DNA: TGTGCCAGCAGCTTTTCAGGGGCCCTGGGGAACGAGCAGTACTTC

V gene: TRBV7-8
J gene: TRBJ2-1
D gene: TRBD2
clone size: .
CDR3 protein: CASSFPGTSGRNEQFF
CDR3 DNA: TGTGCCAGCAGCTTTCCTGGGACTAGCGGGAGGAATGAGCAGTTCTTC

V gene: TRBV11-2
J gene: TRBJ1-1
D gene: .
clone size: .
CDR3 protein: CASSKLGFSDTEAFF
CDR3 DNA: TGTGCCAGCAGCAAGCTCGGGTTTTCGGACACTGAAGCTTTCTTT

V gene: TRBV11-2
J gene: TRBJ2-3
D gene: .
clone size: .
CDR3 protein: CASSLQGYGTDTQYF
CDR3 DNA: TGTGCCAGCAGCTTGCAGGGGTATGGCACAGATACGCAGTATTTT

V gene: TRBV7-9
J gene: TRBJ2-3
D gene: .
clone size: few
CDR3 protein: CASSQGERRDTQYF
CDR3 DNA: TGTGCCAGCAGCCAAGGCGAGCGACGAGATACGCAGTATTTT

V gene: TRBV7-2
J gene: TRBJ2-2
D gene: TRBD1
clone size: .
CDR3 protein: CASSLRTGGFTGELFF
CDR3 DNA: TGTGCCAGCAGCTTACGGACAGGGGGATTCACCGGGGAGCTGTTTTTT

V gene: TRBV6-1
J gene: TRBJ1-5
D gene: .
clone size: few
CDR3 protein: CASSEVGGGYSNQPQHF
CDR3 DNA: TGTGCCAGCAGTGAAGTGGGTGGAGGATATAGCAATCAGCCCCAGCATTTT

V gene: TRBV6-1
J gene: TRBJ1-5
D gene: TRBD1
clone size: .
CDR3 protein: CASNFLGQANQPQHF
CDR3 DNA: TGTGCCAGCAACTTCCTTGGACAGGCCAATCAGCCCCAGCATTTT

V gene: TRBV2
J gene: TRBJ2-3
D gene: .
clone size: few
CDR3 protein: CATKRITDTQYF
CDR3 DNA: TGTGCCACCAAGAGGATCACAGATACGCAGTATTTT

V gene: TRBV19
J gene: TRBJ1-5
D gene: TRBD1
clone size: .
CDR3 protein: CASSPTGEQPQHF
CDR3 DNA: TGTGCCAGTAGTCCAACAGGGGAACAGCCCCAGCATTTT

V gene: TRBV15
J gene: TRBJ2-7
D gene: TRBD2
clone size: .
CDR3 protein: CATSPSGRAFYEQYF
CDR3 DNA: TGTGCCACCAGCCCTAGCGGGAGGGCCTTCTACGAGCAGTACTTC

V gene: TRBV7-3
J gene: TRBJ2-1
D gene: .
clone size: .
CDR3 protein: CASSRGSRGEQFF
CDR3 DNA: TGTGCCAGCAGCCGGGGGTCACGAGGTGAGCAGTTCTTC

V gene: TRBV18
J gene: TRBJ1-1
D gene: TRBD1
clone size: .
CDR3 protein: CASSPMTGDLNTEAFF
CDR3 DNA: TGTGCCAGCTCACCTATGACAGGGGACCTGAACACTGAAGCTTTCTTT

V gene: TRBV29-1
J gene: TRBJ1-1
D gene: TRBD1
clone size: few
CDR3 protein: CSVDNRQGAPARAEAFF
CDR3 DNA: TGCAGCGTTGACAATCGGCAGGGGGCCCCTGCACGGGCTGAAGCTTTCTTT

V gene: TRBV5-4
J gene: TRBJ2-7
D gene: .
clone size: .
CDR3 protein: CASSNRVEAGLTREQYF
CDR3 DNA: TGTGCCAGCAGCAACAGGGTTGAAGCGGGGCTGACTCGGGAGCAGTACTTC

V gene: TRBV6-6
J gene: TRBJ2-3
D gene: .
clone size: .
CDR3 protein: CASSNGGSTDTQYF
CDR3 DNA: TGTGCCAGCAGTAATGGCGGGAGCACAGATACGCAGTATTTT

V gene: TRBV5-1
J gene: TRBJ2-7
D gene: .
clone size: .
CDR3 protein: CASSLDGFPYEQYF
CDR3 DNA: TGCGCCAGCAGCTTGGACGGGTTCCCCTACGAGCAGTACTTC

V gene: TRBV5-1
J gene: TRBJ2-3
D gene: TRBD1
clone size: few
CDR3 protein: CASSSGQGTDTQYF
CDR3 DNA: TGCGCCAGCAGCTCTGGACAGGGGACAGATACGCAGTATTTT

V gene: TRBV9
J gene: TRBJ2-2
D gene: .
clone size: few
CDR3 protein: CASSVGAISVTGELFF
CDR3 DNA: TGTGCCAGCAGCGTAGGGGCCATCTCGGTCACCGGGGAGCTGTTTTTT

V gene: TRBV6-1
J gene: TRBJ2-7
D gene: .
clone size: few
CDR3 protein: CASSDAGGETYEQYF
CDR3 DNA: TGTGCCAGCAGTGATGCGGGCGGCGAGACCTACGAGCAGTACTTC

V gene: TRBV5-6
J gene: TRBJ1-2
D gene: TRBD1
clone size: .
CDR3 protein: CASSLPGQGQGYGYTF
CDR3 DNA: TGTGCCAGCAGCTTGCCCGGACAGGGCCAGGGGTATGGCTACACCTTC

V gene: TRBV15
J gene: TRBJ2-7
D gene: .
clone size: few
CDR3 protein: CATSRMAGEQYF
CDR3 DNA: TGTGCCACCAGCAGGATGGCGGGGGAGCAGTACTTC

V gene: TRBV6-1
J gene: TRBJ2-6
D gene: .
clone size: .
CDR3 protein: CASSAREAGANVLTF
CDR3 DNA: TGTGCCAGCAGTGCCAGGGAAGCTGGGGCCAACGTCCTGACTTTC

V gene: TRBV18
J gene: TRBJ2-5
D gene: TRBD2
clone size: .
CDR3 protein: CASSPLAGDQETQYF
CDR3 DNA: TGTGCCAGCTCACCGCTAGCGGGAGATCAGGAGACCCAGTACTTC

V gene: TRBV29-1
J gene: TRBJ1-3
D gene: .
clone size: .
CDR3 protein: CSVGEGTGNTIYF
CDR3 DNA: TGCAGCGTTGGGGAGGGCACTGGAAACACCATATATTTT

V gene: TRBV23-1
J gene: TRBJ2-7
D gene: TRBD1
clone size: .
CDR3 protein: CASSQFSFFYRGYSYEQYF
CDR3 DNA: TGCGCCAGCAGTCAATTCTCATTCTTTTACAGGGGGTACTCCTACGAGCAGTACTTC

V gene: TRBV7-9
J gene: TRBJ1-1
D gene: .
clone size: .
CDR3 protein: CASSSRTGQNTEAFF
CDR3 DNA: TGTGCCAGCAGCTCACGGACCGGACAGAACACTGAAGCTTTCTTT

V gene: TRBV28
J gene: TRBJ1-2
D gene: TRBD1
clone size: few
CDR3 protein: CATITGQNYGYTF
CDR3 DNA: TGTGCCACCATTACGGGACAGAACTATGGCTACACCTTC

V gene: TRBV4-2
J gene: TRBJ2-1
D gene: .
clone size: .
CDR3 protein: CASSQERAYSYNEQFF
CDR3 DNA: TGTGCCAGCAGCCAAGAGAGGGCCTACTCCTACAATGAGCAGTTCTTC